These 23 T cell receptor beta chains were all obtained from the same sample, sequenced in a study of T cells in Graves' hyperthyroidism and ophthalmopathy. Amplification targeted TCR beta CDR3 regions from RNA transcripts. During a first-round RT-PCR of the TCR CDR3, the HTBI primer set was used. TCRdb passed the multiplex PCR reads through MiXCR, listing each CDR3 protein once. The data contain roughly 570,000 distinct CDR3 sequences, approximately 14% of them singletons. Material: blood. Receptor source: a woman aged 30 to 39 with Graves' hyperthyroidism.

At least ten counts were recorded for this clonotype. V is TRBV2 and J is TRBJ1-1; D gene uncertain. This CDR3 has 14 amino acids. V dropped 6 bases and J dropped 2 bases, with 13 bases sitting between them. Germline V gene lookup returns CDR1 SNHLY and CDR2 FYNNEI. The CDR3 region has the DNA TGTGCCAGCAGGCGGCAGCAGCTTAACACTGAAGCTTTCTTT. It specifies CASRRQQLNTEAFF.

This clonotype has a handful of counts. V and J are TRBV20-1 and TRBJ2-1; 8 nucleotides align to TRBD2. Germline CDR1 and CDR2: DFQATT and SNEGSKA (reference sequence). This CDR3 contains 15 residues. The junction had 16 bases not matched to a gene; V was cut back by 6 bases and J by 9 bases. The CDR3 region has the DNA TGCAGTGCCAACGGCGGAAGCGGGAGTAGCGGTGAGCAGTTCTTC. It yields the protein CSANGGSGSSGEQFF.

This clonotype was counted many times. The rearrangement uses TRBV20-1 and TRBJ1-6; D unclear. The CDR3 loop spans 16 amino acids. CDR1 and CDR2 (germline): DFQATT, SNEGSKA (reference sequence). Trimming removed 1 base at V and 0 bases at J, with 10 bases between. The CDR3 here is CSARARDSSYNSPLHF. The CDR3 DNA reads TGCAGTGCTAGAGCTCGAGATAGCTCCTATAATTCACCCCTCCACTTT.

This chain links TRBV4-2 with TRBJ1-6; TRBD1 might be the D (6 bases). V was shortened by 3 bases and J by 10 bases, with 16 bases between the two germline ends. This CDR3 contains 15 residues. Germline values: CDR1 LGHNA, CDR2 YNFKEQ. The CDR3 region is CASSQVQGVQSPLHF. The DNA for the CDR3 is TGTGCCAGCAGCCAGGTACAGGGTGTTCAGTCACCCCTCCACTTT.

V gene TRBV27 combines with J gene TRBJ2-1; TRBD2 agrees at 9 bases. The trim removed 3 bases at V and 4 bases at J, leaving 7 bases unmatched. This CDR3 has 16 amino acids. CDR1 and CDR2 from the germline V gene are MNHEY and SMNVEV (reference sequence). The CDR3 loop is CASSFLGAGGYNEQFF. The CDR3 bases are TGTGCCAGCAGTTTTCTGGGTGCGGGGGGGTACAATGAGCAGTTCTTC.

The chain carries TRBV6-5 and TRBJ2-1, with 13 bases identical to TRBD2. The CDR3 spans 16 residues. The V segment lost 4 bases and the J segment 7 bases; nucleotides outside the gene matches: 7. From germline, CDR1 is MNHEY and CDR2 SVGAGI. The CDR3 DNA sequence: TGTGCCAGCAGTTCGCCAGGACTAGCGGGAGTTAATGAGCAGTTCTTC. Translation: CASSSPGLAGVNEQFF.

Only a few counts were recorded for this clonotype. The CDR3 protein is CAISAEGNSNQPQHF. As DNA, the CDR3 is TGTGCCATCAGTGCGGAGGGAAATAGCAATCAGCCCCAGCATTTT. V is TRBV10-3 and J is TRBJ1-5; no firm D call. The V gene lost 4 bases and the J gene lost 0 bases, with 10 bases spanning the gap. CDR3 length equals 15 residues. Germline V gene data show CDR1 as ENHRY and CDR2 as SYGVKD.

This clonotype was detected ten times or more. The chain recombines TRBV28 with TRBJ2-7; 11 bases align to TRBD2. The CDR3 is made up of 15 amino acids. V gave up 5 bases and J gave up 3 bases; unmatched junction bases: 6. CDR1 is MDHEN and CDR2 is SYDVKM in the germline V gene. CDR3 coding DNA: TGTGCCAGCAGTCAGACGGGACTAGCGGTCTACGAGCAGTACTTC. Protein: CASSQTGLAVYEQYF.

In this sample, this clonotype turned up a few times. In DNA form, the CDR3 reads TGTGCCAGCAGATCCGGGACAGAACTTATCAGCAATCAGCCCCAGCATTTT. Residues: CASRSGTELISNQPQHF. The V gene is TRBV6-2 or TRBV6-3, the J gene TRBJ1-5, with TRBD1 matching over 7 bases. The germline gives CDR1 MNHEY, CDR2 SVGEGT. V lost 6 bases and J lost 1; bases outside the gene matches: 12. This CDR3 region has 17 residues.

This clonotype was detected a few times. The chain combines TRBV20-1 with TRBJ2-1; D possibly matches TRBD1 or TRBD2 (6 bases each). The germline V gene encodes CDR1 DFQATT and CDR2 SNEGSKA (reference sequence). The CDR3 contains 14 residues. The ends were cut back, 0 bases at V and 6 bases at J, with 12 bases in the middle. As DNA, the CDR3 is TGCAGTGCTAGAGATCGAGGGGGGTCCAATGAGCAGTTCTTC. Its protein product is CSARDRGGSNEQFF.

In this sample, this clonotype turned up a few times. The rearrangement links TRBV2 to TRBJ2-1, with D possibly being TRBD2 (5 bases). Trimming left V 7 bases short and J 0 bases short, with 16 bases between. CDR1 SNHLY and CDR2 FYNNEI come from the germline V gene. The CDR3 totals 16 residues. In DNA, the CDR3 is TGTGCCAGCATTTCGCTAGATGGGAGCTCCTACAATGAGCAGTTCTTC. Translating it yields CASISLDGSSYNEQFF.

The table lists this clonotype with many counts. The V and J genes are TRBV28 and TRBJ2-3; D might be TRBD1 or TRBD2, each matching 6 bases. Trimming removed 5 bases from V and 0 bases from J, with 18 bases in between. This CDR3 spans 17 amino acids. CDR1 is MDHEN and CDR2 is SYDVKM in the germline V gene. Written as DNA, the CDR3 is TGTGCCAGCAGTCCTCGCGAAGGGGGGTGGAGCACAGATACGCAGTATTTT. Residues: CASSPREGGWSTDTQYF. Filled out from reference TRBV28 and TRBJ2-3, the complete variable domain reads DVKVTQSSRYLVKRTGEKVFLECVQDMDHENMFWYRQDPGLGLRLIYFSYDVKMKEKGDIPEGYSVSREKKERFSLILESASTNQTSMYLCASSPREGGWSTDTQYFGPGTRLTVL.

This clonotype was counted only a few times. The chain joins TRBV20-1 to TRBJ1-1; no firm D call. Germline CDR1 is DFQATT and CDR2 is SNEGSKA (reference sequence). V lost 8 bases, J lost 7 bases, and 20 bases lay in between. CDR3 length: 13 residues. Here the CDR3 reads CSQFSTGTREAFF. The CDR3 coding sequence is TGCAGTCAATTTTCGACGGGAACCCGTGAAGCTTTCTTT.

This chain uses TRBV19 with TRBJ2-2, with D possibly being TRBD2 (5 bases). Trimming left V 6 bases short and J 5 bases short, with 13 bases between. The germline CDR1 and CDR2 sequences are LNHDA and SQIVND (reference sequence). This CDR3 spans 14 amino acids. For the CDR3, the DNA is TGTGCCAGTAGCAAAAGGACTTCGACCGGGGAGCTGTTTTTT. This encodes CASSKRTSTGELFF.

This clonotype was recorded at least ten times. The chain links TRBV30 to TRBJ1-5, with no clear D. Looked up from germline, CDR1 is GTSNPN and CDR2 is SVGIG (reference sequence). Trimming stripped 1 base from V and 2 bases from J, with 6 bases between. This CDR3 comprises 13 residues. The CDR3 loop is CAWSERGNQPQHF. In DNA form, the CDR3 reads TGTGCCTGGAGTGAGAGAGGCAATCAGCCCCAGCATTTT.

This clonotype was counted ten times or more. The rearrangement links TRBV28 to TRBJ2-4; D possibly corresponds to TRBD1 (7 bases). Germline V gene sequence: CDR1 MDHEN, CDR2 SYDVKM. V lost 8 bases and J lost 8, with 16 bases in between. This CDR3 is built from 13 residues. CDR3 sequence (DNA): TGTGCCAGCCTGGGGGGACAGACAGACATTCAGTACTTC. Protein product: CASLGGQTDIQYF.

The rearrangement joins TRBV27 to TRBJ1-6, with D hard to call. This CDR3 has 18 amino acids. Trimming pared 0 bases from V and 4 bases from J, leaving 16 bases between. The germline V gene has CDR1 MNHEY and CDR2 SMNVEV (reference sequence). DNA of the CDR3: TGTGCCAGCAGTTTATCGAACCCGCGACGGGCGTATAATTCACCCCTCCACTTT. Its protein is CASSLSNPRRAYNSPLHF.

The table lists this clonotype with many counts. This chain links TRBV7-2 with TRBJ2-7, with 7 bases matching TRBD2. This CDR3 region has 14 residues. In germline, CDR1 is SGHTA, CDR2 FQGNSA. V lost 5 bases, J lost 3 bases, and 7 bases stayed unmatched. CDR3 sequence: CASSPVGGSYEQYF. The DNA for the CDR3 is TGTGCCAGCAGCCCCGTCGGCGGGAGCTACGAGCAGTACTTC.

Concerning this clonotype itself: A much larger clone lies a single base off, so this may be a read error. The chain couples TRBV28 to TRBJ2-7, with 7 positions matching TRBD2. The J call could be wrong; TRBJ2-1 is a better fit for the DNA end. The CDR3 spans 14 residues. Germline-derived CDR1 and CDR2 are MDHEN and SYDVKM. In DNA, the CDR3 is TGTGCCAGCAGTCAAGTCGGGACTAACTACGAGCAGTTCTTC. It translates to CASSQVGTNYEQFF.

There are many counts of this clonotype. This chain connects TRBV29-1 to TRBJ2-1; D may correspond to TRBD1 or TRBD2 (5 bases each). The CDR3 covers 12 residues. Trimming took 7 bases from V and 10 from J, leaving 17 bases between them. Germline CDR1 reads SQVTM; CDR2 reads ANQGSEA. Written as DNA, the CDR3 is TGCAGCGCTAGGCCTTGGGGCGGGGAGCAGTTCTTC. Amino acids: CSARPWGGEQFF.

J is TRBJ1-5 and V is TRBV6-5, with no clear D. V lost 2 bases and J 7 bases, leaving 18 bases between the germline ends. This CDR3 has 16 residues. Germline V CDR1 and CDR2: MNHEY, SVGAGI. CDR3 in amino acids: CASSYGADRVLQPQHF. The CDR3 nucleotides read TGTGCCAGCAGTTACGGTGCAGATCGGGTATTGCAGCCCCAGCATTTT.

This rearrangement joins TRBV10-3 to TRBJ1-5; no reliable D call. This CDR3 is 15 amino acids long. Trimming removed 0 bases from V and 0 bases from J, with 6 bases in between. CDR1 and CDR2 from the germline V gene are ENHRY and SYGVKD. The CDR3 region is CAISESGLSNQPQHF. The CDR3 DNA reads TGTGCCATCAGTGAGTCGGGCCTTAGCAATCAGCCCCAGCATTTT.

Regarding this clonotype: This may arise from a read error, as a much more abundant clone is one base away. V gene TRBV29-1 combines with J gene TRBJ2-1; TRBD2 matches at 9 bases. The CDR3 has 14 amino acids. The germline V gene has CDR1 SQVTM and CDR2 ANQGSEA. CDR3 in DNA: TGCGGCTTCAGGGAGCGGGAGGACTACAATGAGCAGTTCTTC. As protein: CGFREREDYNEQFF.